The 13 T cell receptor beta chains below were found in one sample sequenced in a study of blood T cell repertoires in COVID-19. This table comes from immunoSEQ multiplex PCR, and its TCRdb copy is limited to in-frame clones, with some not included. The table has around 83,000 clones, roughly 84% seen once; the top ten hold approximately 15%. Sequenced material: peripheral blood. The receptor set was obtained from a woman in her 70s with acute or convalescent COVID-19.

The gene calls are TRBV2 and TRBJ1-2; perhaps TRBD1 as D (5 bases). This CDR3 contains 13 residues. The germline V and J ends were trimmed by 6 bases and 1 base, with 9 bases remaining between them. Germline values: CDR1 SNHLY, CDR2 FYNNEI. The CDR3 bases are TGTGCCAGCAGCGCCGACAGTAACTATGGCTACACCTTC. It encodes CASSADSNYGYTF.

This clone was seen only once. The genes are TRBV12-3 or TRBV12-4 and TRBJ1-2, with a tentative D call TRBD1 (5 bases). The CDR3 is made up of 12 amino acids. Trimming took off 1 base at V and 10 bases at J, with 10 bases between the two ends. The CDR3 protein is CASSLVPGHYTF. CDR3 nucleotides: TGTGCCAGCAGTTTAGTGCCAGGGCACTACACCTTC.

V usage is TRBV9 and J usage is TRBJ2-2; 9 nucleotides align to TRBD1. The trim removed 3 bases at V and 7 bases at J, leaving 4 bases unmatched. The CDR3 totals 14 residues. Germline V CDR1 and CDR2: SGDLS, YYNGEE. Here the CDR3 DNA reads TGTGCCAGCAGCGGGGGACAGGGCGGCGGGGAGCTGTTTTTT. This gives the protein CASSGGQGGGELFF.

V and J are TRBV5-5 and TRBJ2-7; possible D gene TRBD2, 5 bases. V lost 0 bases and J lost 4, with 14 bases in between. The CDR3 is 15 residues long. The germline V gene encodes CDR1 SGHKS and CDR2 YYEKEE (reference sequence). CDR3 in DNA: TGTGCCAGCAGCTTGGCGGGATCAGGCGGATACGAGCAGTACGTC. As protein: CASSLAGSGGYEQYV.

The chain employs TRBV5-1 and TRBJ2-3, with TRBD1 as a possible D gene (6 bases). Germline-derived CDR1 and CDR2 are SGHRS and YFSETQ. The length of the CDR3 is 15 residues. The V gene lost 3 bases and the J gene lost 3 bases, with 14 bases spanning the gap. The CDR3 is CASSSQGIGTDTQYF. In nucleotides, the CDR3 is TGCGCCAGCAGCTCTCAGGGGATTGGTACAGATACGCAGTATTTT.

The chain has TRBV19 and TRBJ2-2; the D gene is possibly TRBD2 (6 bases). Germline lookup yields CDR1 LNHDA and CDR2 SQIVND (reference sequence). There are 15 residues in the CDR3. The germline V and J ends were trimmed by 1 base and 3 bases, with 9 bases remaining between them. This CDR3 is CASSIVWGDTGELFF. CDR3 in DNA: TGTGCCAGTAGTATAGTCTGGGGGGACACCGGGGAGCTGTTTTTT.

The chain couples TRBV18 to TRBJ1-1; 8 positions match TRBD1. The germline V gene has CDR1 KGHSH and CDR2 LQKENI. Trimming removed 4 bases from V and 6 bases from J; junction bases left unmatched: 10. This CDR3 comprises 15 residues. Written as DNA, the CDR3 is TGTGCCAGCTCACGACTTTCCGACAGGGGCCCTGAAGCTTTCTTT. Its protein product is CASSRLSDRGPEAFF.

The rearrangement joins TRBV3-1 (or the pseudogene TRBV3-2) to TRBJ1-3, with no clear D. The germline gives CDR1 LGHDT, CDR2 YNNKEL (reference sequence). The CDR3 is 18 amino acids. Trimming cost V 1 base and J 0 bases, with 16 bases left between them. In nucleotides, the CDR3 is TGTGCCAGCAGCCAAGCGTTTAACCACTGGAGCTCTGGAAACACCATATATTTT. This gives the protein CASSQAFNHWSSGNTIYF.

The chain recombines TRBV19 with TRBJ1-5; 7 bases are shared with TRBD1. The CDR3 has 16 residues. V shed 5 bases, J shed 4 bases, and the junction held 11 bases outside the gene matches. The V gene's germline CDR1 is LNHDA and CDR2 SQIVND (reference sequence). This CDR3 reads CASSARQGRGNQPQHF. The CDR3 nucleotides read TGTGCCAGTAGTGCAAGACAGGGTCGGGGTAATCAGCCCCAGCATTTT.

This clone showed up just once. The chain combines TRBV6-5 with TRBJ2-5; 9 bases agree with TRBD1. From germline, CDR1 is MNHEY and CDR2 SVGAGI. V shed 5 bases and J 3 bases; nucleotides not matched to a gene: 7. This CDR3 region has 15 residues. This CDR3 is CASSTHRGLEETQYF. Written as DNA, the CDR3 is TGTGCCAGCAGTACGCACAGGGGGCTGGAAGAGACCCAGTACTTC.

This chain connects TRBV7-9 to TRBJ1-4, with a weak D call TRBD1 (6 bases). This CDR3 has 17 residues. In germline, CDR1 is SEHNR, CDR2 FQNEAQ (reference sequence). Trimming took 3 bases from V and 8 from J, leaving 22 bases between them. Written as DNA, the CDR3 is TGTGCCAGCAGCTTTACGGGGACATCCCTTATTGGCGAAAAACTGTTTTTT. This gives the protein CASSFTGTSLIGEKLFF.

This chain connects TRBV11-1 to TRBJ2-2, with D maybe TRBD2 (6 bases). In germline, CDR1 is SGHAT, CDR2 FQDESV (reference sequence). Deletions cut 4 bases from V and 4 bases from J, with 7 bases between. This CDR3 region has 13 residues. The CDR3 loop is CASSWRGTGELFF. CDR3 bases: TGTGCCAGCAGCTGGAGGGGCACCGGGGAGCTGTTTTTT. Full variable domain (outside the CDR3, taken from reference TRBV11-1 and TRBJ2-2): EAEVAQSPRYKITEKSQAVAFWCDPISGHATLYWYRQILGQGPELLVQFQDESVVDDSQLPKDRFSAERLKGVDSTLKIQPAELGDSAMYLCASSWRGTGELFFGEGSRLTVL.

The V and J genes are TRBV29-1 and TRBJ1-1; a possible D gene is TRBD1 (6 bases). Trimming shortened V by 4 bases and J by 0 bases, and 12 bases separated the two germline ends. Germline CDR1 and CDR2: SQVTM and ANQGSEA. The CDR3 is made up of 14 amino acids. CDR3 DNA sequence: TGCAGCGTTGCCACAGGGAGCATGAACACTGAAGCTTTCTTT. Its translation: CSVATGSMNTEAFF.